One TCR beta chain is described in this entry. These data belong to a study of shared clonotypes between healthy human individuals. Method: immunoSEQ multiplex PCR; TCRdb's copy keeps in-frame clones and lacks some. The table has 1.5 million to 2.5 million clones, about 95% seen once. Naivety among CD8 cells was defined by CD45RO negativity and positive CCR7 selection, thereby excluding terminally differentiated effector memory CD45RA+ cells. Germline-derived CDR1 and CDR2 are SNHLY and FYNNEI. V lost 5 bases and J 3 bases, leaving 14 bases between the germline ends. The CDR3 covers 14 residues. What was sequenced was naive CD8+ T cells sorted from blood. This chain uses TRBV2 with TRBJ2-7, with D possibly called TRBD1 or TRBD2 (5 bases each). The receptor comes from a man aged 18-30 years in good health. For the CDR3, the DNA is TGTGCCAGCAGTACTGGGACGGACAACTACGAGCAGTACTTC. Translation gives CASSTGTDNYEQYF.